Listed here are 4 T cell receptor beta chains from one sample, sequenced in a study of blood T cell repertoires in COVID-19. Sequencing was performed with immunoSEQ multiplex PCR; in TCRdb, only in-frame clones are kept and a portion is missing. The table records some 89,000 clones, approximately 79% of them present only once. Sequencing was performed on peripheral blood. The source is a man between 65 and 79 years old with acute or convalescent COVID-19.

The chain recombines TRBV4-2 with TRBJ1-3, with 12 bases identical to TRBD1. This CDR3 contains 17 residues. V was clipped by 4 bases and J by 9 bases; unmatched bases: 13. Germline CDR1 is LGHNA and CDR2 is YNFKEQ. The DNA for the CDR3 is TGTGCCAGCAGCCTCGGGACAGGGGGCGTTCTTGTTGCCACCATATATTTT. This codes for CASSLGTGGVLVATIYF.

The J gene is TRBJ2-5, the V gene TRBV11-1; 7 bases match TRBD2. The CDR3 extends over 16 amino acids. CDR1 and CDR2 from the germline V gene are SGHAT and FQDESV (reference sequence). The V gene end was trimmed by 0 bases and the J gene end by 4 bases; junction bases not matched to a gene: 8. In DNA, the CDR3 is TGTGCCAGCAGCTTAGCGAGGGGACTACCCGCAGAGACCCAGTACTTC. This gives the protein CASSLARGLPAETQYF.

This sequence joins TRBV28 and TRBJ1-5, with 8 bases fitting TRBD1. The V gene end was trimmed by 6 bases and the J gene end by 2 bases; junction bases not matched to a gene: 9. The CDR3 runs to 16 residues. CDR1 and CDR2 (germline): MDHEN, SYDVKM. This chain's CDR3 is CASRPPLTGGNQPQHF. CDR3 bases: TGTGCCAGCAGGCCTCCCTTGACAGGGGGCAATCAGCCCCAGCATTTT.

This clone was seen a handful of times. CDR3 sequence: CASSRGPTTDTQYF. Written as DNA, the CDR3 is TGTGCCAGCAGTAGGGGGCCTACCACAGATACGCAGTATTTT. The V and J genes are TRBV6-6 and TRBJ2-3; 7 positions agree with TRBD1. This CDR3 spans 14 amino acids. After removal of 5 bases from V and 2 bases from J, the junction contained 4 bases not matched to a gene. CDR1 is MNHNY and CDR2 is SVGAGI in the germline V gene (reference sequence).